The rows below give T cell receptor beta chains drawn from one sample of a study of cytomegalovirus exposure and HLA in healthy donors. TCRdb's table, derived via immunoSEQ multiplex PCR, lists solely in-frame clones and lacks some. In the table there are about 200,000 clones, roughly 80% of which are singletons. Sequenced material: PBMCs. Source of these receptors: a man younger than 45 in good health and CMV-seronegative. Each CDR3 is given with its conserved first and last residue. Each record gives: CDR3 protein, CDR3 DNA, D gene, clone size, V gene, J gene. A D gene is named only where the DNA matches it firmly. Expanded clones get a size class; other rows say once, few or many, or leave the size out.

CDR3aa: CASKADRVRSPLHF
CDR3nt: TGTGCCAGCAAGGCAGACAGGGTTAGGTCACCCCTCCACTTT
d_gene: TRBD1
abundance: -
v_gene: TRBV6-5
j_gene: TRBJ1-6

CDR3aa: CASSYRRGGTEAFF
CDR3nt: TGTGCCAGCAGTTACCGTAGGGGCGGCACTGAAGCTTTCTTT
d_gene: -
abundance: -
v_gene: TRBV6-5
j_gene: TRBJ1-1

CDR3aa: CASSPGTGFYTGELFF
CDR3nt: TGTGCCAGCAGCCCCGGGACAGGGTTCTACACCGGGGAGCTGTTTTTT
d_gene: TRBD1
abundance: few
v_gene: TRBV7-9
j_gene: TRBJ2-2

CDR3aa: CAISGDRAYGYTF
CDR3nt: TGTGCCATCAGTGGGGACAGGGCCTATGGCTACACCTTC
d_gene: TRBD1
abundance: -
v_gene: TRBV10-3
j_gene: TRBJ1-2

CDR3aa: CASSVQGYTEAFF
CDR3nt: TGTGCCAGCAGCGTACAGGGCTACACTGAAGCTTTCTTT
d_gene: -
abundance: -
v_gene: TRBV7-9
j_gene: TRBJ1-1

CDR3aa: CASSATGDYNEQFF
CDR3nt: TGTGCCAGCAGCGCGACAGGGGACTACAATGAGCAGTTCTTC
d_gene: TRBD1
abundance: few
v_gene: TRBV5-4
j_gene: TRBJ2-1

CDR3aa: CASSLFAGGSSYNEQFF
CDR3nt: TGTGCCAGCAGTTTGTTCGCCGGGGGGTCCTCCTACAATGAGCAGTTCTTC
d_gene: TRBD2
abundance: -
v_gene: TRBV27
j_gene: TRBJ2-1

CDR3aa: CASSVKMNTEAFF
CDR3nt: TGTGCCAGCAGCGTTAAAATGAACACTGAAGCTTTCTTT
d_gene: -
abundance: -
v_gene: TRBV7-2
j_gene: TRBJ1-1

CDR3aa: CASRRRTGVDRASVLTF
CDR3nt: TGTGCCAGCCGTAGACGGACAGGGGTTGATAGGGCCAGCGTCCTGACTTTC
d_gene: TRBD1
abundance: -
v_gene: TRBV11-3
j_gene: TRBJ2-6

CDR3aa: CSSSLGGTAQETQYF
CDR3nt: TGTTCCAGCAGCTTAGGGGGGACAGCTCAAGAGACCCAGTACTTC
d_gene: -
abundance: -
v_gene: TRBV7-9
j_gene: TRBJ2-5

CDR3aa: CASSSNRGDTQYF
CDR3nt: TGTGCCAGCAGTTCAAACAGGGGAGATACGCAGTATTTT
d_gene: TRBD1
abundance: -
v_gene: TRBV28
j_gene: TRBJ2-3

CDR3aa: CASSPRGVQETQYF
CDR3nt: TGTGCCAGCAGCCCACGGGGGGTCCAAGAGACCCAGTACTTC
d_gene: TRBD2
abundance: -
v_gene: TRBV7-6
j_gene: TRBJ2-5

CDR3aa: CASSLLGETQYF
CDR3nt: TGTGCCAGCAGTTTACTCGGGGAGACCCAGTACTTC
d_gene: -
abundance: -
v_gene: TRBV27
j_gene: TRBJ2-5

CDR3aa: CASSKTSGGYNEQFF
CDR3nt: TGTGCCAGCAGCAAAACTAGCGGGGGTTACAATGAGCAGTTCTTC
d_gene: TRBD2
abundance: -
v_gene: TRBV7-3
j_gene: TRBJ2-1

CDR3aa: CASSPQGAEQYF
CDR3nt: TGTGCCAGCTCACCACAAGGGGCCGAGCAGTACTTC
d_gene: -
abundance: -
v_gene: TRBV18
j_gene: TRBJ2-7

CDR3aa: CASSQNLGQNEAFF
CDR3nt: TGCGCCAGCAGCCAAAATCTCGGACAAAATGAAGCTTTCTTT
d_gene: -
abundance: -
v_gene: TRBV4-1
j_gene: TRBJ1-1

CDR3aa: CASSPSAEAYEQYF
CDR3nt: TGTGCCAGCTCACCATCGGCGGAAGCCTACGAGCAGTACTTC
d_gene: -
abundance: -
v_gene: TRBV18
j_gene: TRBJ2-7

CDR3aa: CASTGDTDTQYF
CDR3nt: TGCGCCAGCACAGGGGATACAGATACGCAGTATTTT
d_gene: -
abundance: -
v_gene: TRBV5-1
j_gene: TRBJ2-3

CDR3aa: CASSRDSYGYTF
CDR3nt: TGCGCCAGCAGCCGGGACAGCTATGGCTACACCTTC
d_gene: TRBD1
abundance: -
v_gene: TRBV4-1
j_gene: TRBJ1-2

CDR3aa: CASSLIGTSGGLYNEQFF
CDR3nt: TGTGCCAGCAGCTTAATCGGGACTAGCGGGGGCCTCTACAATGAGCAGTTCTTC
d_gene: TRBD2
abundance: few
v_gene: TRBV7-8
j_gene: TRBJ2-1

CDR3aa: CASSLAVRDEAFF
CDR3nt: TGTGCCAGCAGCTTAGCGGTCAGGGATGAAGCTTTCTTT
d_gene: -
abundance: -
v_gene: TRBV7-2
j_gene: TRBJ1-1

CDR3aa: CASSTPRDRKSYRSPLHF
CDR3nt: TGTGCCAGCAGCACGCCCCGGGACAGGAAGTCTTATAGATCACCCCTCCACTTT
d_gene: TRBD1
abundance: -
v_gene: TRBV5-6
j_gene: TRBJ1-6

CDR3aa: CASSLQDRRYSPLHF
CDR3nt: TGTGCCAGCAGCCTCCAGGACAGGCGGTATTCACCCCTCCACTTT
d_gene: TRBD1
abundance: -
v_gene: TRBV5-4
j_gene: TRBJ1-6

CDR3aa: CATSRRGTARAGNTIYF
CDR3nt: TGTGCCACCAGCAGGAGGGGGACAGCGAGGGCTGGAAACACCATATATTTT
d_gene: TRBD1
abundance: -
v_gene: TRBV15
j_gene: TRBJ1-3

CDR3aa: CAISESEWRETQYF
CDR3nt: TGTGCCATCAGTGAGTCGGAGTGGAGGGAGACCCAGTACTTC
d_gene: -
abundance: -
v_gene: TRBV10-3
j_gene: TRBJ2-5

CDR3aa: CASINVAGGYEQYF
CDR3nt: TGTGCCAGCATCAATGTAGCGGGGGGCTACGAGCAGTACTTC
d_gene: TRBD2
abundance: -
v_gene: TRBV5-8
j_gene: TRBJ2-7

CDR3aa: CASSERVGGLNTQYF
CDR3nt: TGTGCCAGCAGCGAAAGGGTAGGGGGCCTCAATACGCAGTATTTT
d_gene: TRBD1
abundance: -
v_gene: TRBV7-8
j_gene: TRBJ2-3

CDR3aa: CASSPDKNYEQYF
CDR3nt: TGCGCCAGCAGCCCGGACAAGAACTACGAGCAGTACTTC
d_gene: -
abundance: -
v_gene: TRBV5-1
j_gene: TRBJ2-7

CDR3aa: CASSLVSGGNSPLHF
CDR3nt: TGTGCCAGCAGCTTGGTGTCAGGTGGGAATTCACCCCTCCACTTT
d_gene: -
abundance: -
v_gene: TRBV5-4
j_gene: TRBJ1-6

CDR3aa: CAKPQPTGTTYEQYF
CDR3nt: TGTGCCAAGCCACAGCCGACAGGGACCACCTACGAGCAGTACTTC
d_gene: TRBD1
abundance: -
v_gene: TRBV6-5
j_gene: TRBJ2-7

CDR3aa: CASISLTYEQYF
CDR3nt: TGTGCCAGCATTTCCCTAACCTACGAGCAGTACTTC
d_gene: -
abundance: few
v_gene: TRBV6-1
j_gene: TRBJ2-7

CDR3aa: CASILSSGGANEQFF
CDR3nt: TGTGCCAGCATCCTAAGTAGCGGGGGTGCTAATGAGCAGTTCTTC
d_gene: TRBD2
abundance: -
v_gene: TRBV27
j_gene: TRBJ2-1

CDR3aa: CASSRRGQGNTEAFF
CDR3nt: TGTGCCAGCAGCCGCCGAGGACAGGGGAACACTGAAGCTTTCTTT
d_gene: TRBD1
abundance: -
v_gene: TRBV4-2
j_gene: TRBJ1-1

CDR3aa: CASSLGSGLETQYF
CDR3nt: TGTGCCAGCAGCTTGGGGTCGGGGTTGGAGACCCAGTACTTC
d_gene: -
abundance: -
v_gene: TRBV7-9
j_gene: TRBJ2-5

CDR3aa: CASSPGQGYQPQHF
CDR3nt: TGTGCCAGCAGTCCGGGACAGGGTTATCAGCCCCAGCATTTT
d_gene: TRBD1
abundance: -
v_gene: TRBV28
j_gene: TRBJ1-5

CDR3aa: CASSQDPGSPYEQYF
CDR3nt: TGCGCCAGCAGCCAAGATCCCGGGAGTCCCTACGAGCAGTACTTC
d_gene: -
abundance: -
v_gene: TRBV4-1
j_gene: TRBJ2-7

CDR3aa: CASSPIRPGQGLSEAFF
CDR3nt: TGTGCCAGCTCACCAATCAGACCGGGACAGGGTTTATCTGAAGCTTTCTTT
d_gene: TRBD1
abundance: -
v_gene: TRBV18
j_gene: TRBJ1-1

CDR3aa: CASRAGTVYEQYF
CDR3nt: TGTGCCAGCAGGGCGGGGACAGTCTACGAGCAGTACTTC
d_gene: -
abundance: -
v_gene: TRBV28
j_gene: TRBJ2-7

CDR3aa: CASSQEGQGRTEAFF
CDR3nt: TGCGCCAGCAGCCAAGAGGGACAGGGAAGGACTGAAGCTTTCTTT
d_gene: TRBD1
abundance: -
v_gene: TRBV4-1
j_gene: TRBJ1-1

CDR3aa: CASNSGTQNSPLHF
CDR3nt: TGTGCCAGTAATTCTGGGACACAGAATTCACCCCTCCACTTT
d_gene: -
abundance: -
v_gene: TRBV19
j_gene: TRBJ1-6

CDR3aa: CANLQGPVNSPLHF
CDR3nt: TGTGCCAACCTACAGGGACCCGTTAATTCACCCCTCCACTTT
d_gene: -
abundance: -
v_gene: TRBV2
j_gene: TRBJ1-6

CDR3aa: CASSGGIEAFF
CDR3nt: TGTGCCAGCTCAGGAGGGATCGAAGCTTTCTTT
d_gene: -
abundance: -
v_gene: TRBV18
j_gene: TRBJ1-1

CDR3aa: CASSQAPIGTGLAMGEQFF
CDR3nt: TGCGCCAGCAGCCAAGCGCCTATCGGCACGGGACTAGCGATGGGTGAGCAGTTCTTC
d_gene: TRBD2
abundance: -
v_gene: TRBV4-1
j_gene: TRBJ2-1

CDR3aa: CASTLYPSSGNTIYF
CDR3nt: TGTGCCAGTACCCTGTACCCGAGCTCTGGAAACACCATATATTTT
d_gene: -
abundance: -
v_gene: TRBV19
j_gene: TRBJ1-3

CDR3aa: CASSPLGGGASEQFF
CDR3nt: TGTGCCAGCAGCCCTCTGGGCGGGGGGGCCAGTGAGCAGTTCTTC
d_gene: TRBD2
abundance: few
v_gene: TRBV7-2
j_gene: TRBJ2-1

CDR3aa: CASSLGQAGVGEQYF
CDR3nt: TGTGCCAGCAGCTTGGGACAGGCCGGGGTGGGAGAGCAGTACTTC
d_gene: -
abundance: -
v_gene: TRBV5-5
j_gene: TRBJ2-7

CDR3aa: CASSGQGYSNQPQHF
CDR3nt: TGTGCCAGCAGTGGACAGGGGTATAGCAATCAGCCCCAGCATTTT
d_gene: TRBD1
abundance: -
v_gene: TRBV27
j_gene: TRBJ1-5

CDR3aa: CASSRAPGQGTYEQYF
CDR3nt: TGTGCCAGCAGCCGGGCCCCGGGACAGGGCACCTACGAGCAGTACTTC
d_gene: TRBD1
abundance: -
v_gene: TRBV6-6
j_gene: TRBJ2-7

CDR3aa: CSVREEGNTIYF
CDR3nt: TGCAGCGTCCGAGAAGAGGGAAACACCATATATTTT
d_gene: -
abundance: -
v_gene: TRBV29-1
j_gene: TRBJ1-3

CDR3aa: CASSFGLLAKNIQYF
CDR3nt: TGTGCCAGCAGTTTTGGGCTTCTAGCCAAAAACATTCAGTACTTC
d_gene: -
abundance: -
v_gene: TRBV27
j_gene: TRBJ2-4

CDR3aa: CASSYASLDTQYF
CDR3nt: TGTGCCAGCAGTTACGCGAGCTTGGATACGCAGTATTTT
d_gene: -
abundance: -
v_gene: TRBV6-6
j_gene: TRBJ2-3

CDR3aa: CASTVTTGPANYGYTF
CDR3nt: TGTGCCAGCACCGTCACGACAGGGCCCGCTAACTATGGCTACACCTTC
d_gene: TRBD1
abundance: -
v_gene: TRBV11-2
j_gene: TRBJ1-2

CDR3aa: CASSVGDVVSGNTIYF
CDR3nt: TGTGCCAGCAGCGTAGGAGATGTAGTCTCTGGAAACACCATATATTTT
d_gene: -
abundance: -
v_gene: TRBV9
j_gene: TRBJ1-3

CDR3aa: CASSPTSGGASDTQYF
CDR3nt: TGTGCCAGCAGTCCGACTAGCGGGGGGGCCTCAGATACGCAGTATTTT
d_gene: TRBD2
abundance: -
v_gene: TRBV6-4
j_gene: TRBJ2-3

CDR3aa: CASSEGQGKIVSYEQYF
CDR3nt: TGTGCCAGCAGTGAGGGACAGGGGAAAATCGTCTCCTACGAGCAGTACTTC
d_gene: TRBD1
abundance: -
v_gene: TRBV6-1
j_gene: TRBJ2-7

CDR3aa: CASSYRGAYEQYF
CDR3nt: TGTGCCAGCAGTTACCGGGGGGCATACGAGCAGTACTTC
d_gene: -
abundance: -
v_gene: TRBV6-7
j_gene: TRBJ2-7